This TCR beta chain derives from a study of T-cell memory formation after mild COVID-19. TCR alpha and TCR beta cDNA libraries carrying sample barcodes and UMIs came from 5'RACE with constant-segment primers. TCRdb passed the 5' RACE reads through MiXCR, listing each CDR3 protein once. This table holds 250,000 or so distinct CDR3 sequences, about a sixth found once. This clonotype has just a few counts. The target antigen is unknown. CDR1 is SGHKS and CDR2 is YYEKEE in the germline V gene (reference sequence). V dropped 4 bases and J dropped 7 bases, with 15 bases sitting between them. The CDR3 runs to 14 residues. Study-wide results and limits: Clones contracting over day 15 to 85 were CD4/CD8 balanced, with later expanders leaning CD4+. Clonal second-wave expansions that peaked on day 37 had unconfirmed SARS-CoV-2 specificity. The study found contracting CD4+ clones mainly in CM and EM and contracting CD8+ clones in EMRA.

The chain joins TRBV5-5 to TRBJ2-1, with D maybe TRBD1 (7 bases). The receptor comes from a young man who had mild COVID-19 (a few samples of this study predate the infection). Cell type and time point are not known. The sample comprised PBMCs or a T cell subset sorted from them (not recorded which). CDR3 sequence (DNA): TGTGCCAGCAGCCAGCAGGGGGGCTGGAATGAGCAGTTCTTC. As protein: CASSQQGGWNEQFF.